This TCR beta chain was obtained from a study of CXCR3 chemokines and chemotherapy response in bladder cancer. This clonotype was seen ten or more times. The V and J ends lost 6 bases and 0 bases respectively, with 11 bases between them. The CDR3 covers 14 residues. Germline V gives CDR1 MNHEY, CDR2 SMNVEV (reference sequence). TCRdb analysed the PCR reads with MiXCR anew, one entry per CDR3 protein. The sample includes about 8,100 distinct CDR3 sequences, over 10% of them seen just once. The rearrangement joins TRBV27 to TRBJ1-1; D may be TRBD1 (6 bases). This sample was obtained from a patient whose treatment included neoadjuvant chemotherapy. The receptor was isolated from a human donor with bladder cancer that responded to neoadjuvant chemotherapy. This chain's CDR3 is CASSRDTMNTEAFF. The CDR3 DNA sequence: TGTGCCAGCAGCCGGGACACAATGAACACTGAAGCTTTCTTT.